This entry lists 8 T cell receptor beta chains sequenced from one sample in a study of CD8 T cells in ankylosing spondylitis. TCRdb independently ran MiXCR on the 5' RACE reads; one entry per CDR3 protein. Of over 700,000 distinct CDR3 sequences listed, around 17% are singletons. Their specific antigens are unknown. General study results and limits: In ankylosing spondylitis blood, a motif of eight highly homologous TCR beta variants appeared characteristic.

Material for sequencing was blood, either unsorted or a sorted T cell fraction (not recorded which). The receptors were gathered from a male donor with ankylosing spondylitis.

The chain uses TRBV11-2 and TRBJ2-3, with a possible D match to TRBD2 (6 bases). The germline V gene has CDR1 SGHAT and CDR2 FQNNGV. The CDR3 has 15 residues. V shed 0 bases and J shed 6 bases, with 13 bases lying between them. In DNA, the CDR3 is TGTGCCAGCAGCTTAGACGGCGGGAAGGGGGATACGCAGTATTTT. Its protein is CASSLDGGKGDTQYF.

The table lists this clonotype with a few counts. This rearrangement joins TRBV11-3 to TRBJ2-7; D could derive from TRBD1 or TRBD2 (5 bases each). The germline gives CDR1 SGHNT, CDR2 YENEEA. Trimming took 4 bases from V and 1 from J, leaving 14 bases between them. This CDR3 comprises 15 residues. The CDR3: CASSYDGTASYEQYF. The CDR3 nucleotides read TGTGCCAGCAGCTACGACGGGACGGCTTCCTACGAGCAGTACTTC.

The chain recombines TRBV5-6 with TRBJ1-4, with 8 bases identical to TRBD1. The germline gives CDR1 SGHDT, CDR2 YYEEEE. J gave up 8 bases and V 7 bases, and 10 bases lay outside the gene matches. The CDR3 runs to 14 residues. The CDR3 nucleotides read TGTGCCAGCGGCCACGGGACAGGCGGGGAAAAACTGTTTTTT. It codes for CASGHGTGGEKLFF.

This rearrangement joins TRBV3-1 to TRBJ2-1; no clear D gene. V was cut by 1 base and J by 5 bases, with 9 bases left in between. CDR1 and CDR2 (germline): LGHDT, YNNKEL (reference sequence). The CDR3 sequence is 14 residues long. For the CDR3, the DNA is TGTGCCAGCAGCCAAGTGGTGGGAAACAATGAGCAGTTCTTC. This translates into CASSQVVGNNEQFF.

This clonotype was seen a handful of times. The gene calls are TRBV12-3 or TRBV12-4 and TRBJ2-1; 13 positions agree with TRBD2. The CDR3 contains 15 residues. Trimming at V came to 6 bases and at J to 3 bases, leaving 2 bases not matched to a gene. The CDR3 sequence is CASSGLAGVYNEQFF. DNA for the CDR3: TGTGCCAGCAGCGGACTAGCGGGAGTCTACAATGAGCAGTTCTTC.

CDR3 in amino acids: CASSLATGDTGNTIYF. DNA for the CDR3: TGTGCCAGCAGCTTAGCCACAGGGGATACTGGAAACACCATATATTTT. This chain links TRBV7-9 with TRBJ1-3; 7 bases agree with TRBD1. CDR1 and CDR2 (germline): SEHNR, FQNEAQ (reference sequence). The J segment lost 2 bases and the V segment lost 0 bases, leaving 4 bases of the junction unmatched. The CDR3 consists of 16 residues.

Written as DNA, the CDR3 is TGTGCCAGCAGTGGCCCGACTAGCGGGGAGCGAGGTGAGCAGTTCTTC. Translated: CASSGPTSGERGEQFF. The chain combines TRBV6-1 with TRBJ2-1; the match to TRBD2 covers 11 bases. This CDR3 comprises 16 residues. Germline CDR1 MNHNS, CDR2 SASEGT. V shed 4 bases, J shed 9 bases, and the junction held 11 bases outside the gene matches.

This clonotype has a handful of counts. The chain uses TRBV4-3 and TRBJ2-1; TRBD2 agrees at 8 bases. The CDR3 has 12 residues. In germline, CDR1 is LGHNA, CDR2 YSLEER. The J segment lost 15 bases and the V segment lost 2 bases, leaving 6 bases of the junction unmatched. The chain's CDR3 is CASSQMSGSLFF. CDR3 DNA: TGCGCCAGCAGCCAAATGAGCGGGAGTCTGTTCTTC.